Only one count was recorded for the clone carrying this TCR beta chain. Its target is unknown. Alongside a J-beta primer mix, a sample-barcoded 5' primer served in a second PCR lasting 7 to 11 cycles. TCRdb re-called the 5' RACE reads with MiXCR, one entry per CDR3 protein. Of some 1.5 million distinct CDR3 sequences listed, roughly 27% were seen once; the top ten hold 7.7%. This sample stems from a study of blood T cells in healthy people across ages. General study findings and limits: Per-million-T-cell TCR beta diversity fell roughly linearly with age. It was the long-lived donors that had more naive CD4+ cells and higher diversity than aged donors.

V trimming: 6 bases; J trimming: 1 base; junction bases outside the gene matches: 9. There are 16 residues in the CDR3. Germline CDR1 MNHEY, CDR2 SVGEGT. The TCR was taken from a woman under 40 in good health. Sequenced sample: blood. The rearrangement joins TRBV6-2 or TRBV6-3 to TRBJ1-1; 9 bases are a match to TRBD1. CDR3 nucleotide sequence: TGTGCCAGCAGCCAGCCGACAGGGGGGACGAACACTGAAGCTTTCTTT. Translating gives CASSQPTGGTNTEAFF.